This TCR beta chain was identified during a study of blood T cells in healthy people across ages. With regard to this clonotype: Its antigen is not known.

A second PCR, run for roughly 7 to 11 cycles, used a sample-barcoded 5' primer plus a J-beta primer mix. TCRdb re-called the 5' RACE reads with MiXCR, one entry per CDR3 protein. Of 1.2 million to 1.5 million distinct CDR3 sequences listed, 40% to 50% are singletons. CDR1 SNHLY and CDR2 FYNNEI come from the germline V gene. The J segment lost 3 bases and the V segment lost 6 bases, leaving 9 bases of the junction unmatched. CDR3 length: 16 residues. Study-wide results and caveats: For the donors, CMV status was unknown and possibly confounded expanded clonotype changes.

The J gene is TRBJ1-1, the V gene TRBV2; 11 bases agree with TRBD1. The source is a young woman in good health. The sequencing input was blood. CDR3 in DNA: TGTGCCAGCAGCTTCGGGACAGGGGGGACATACACTGAAGCTTTCTTT. As protein: CASSFGTGGTYTEAFF.